The next 30 T cell receptor beta chains were all read from a single sample in a study of early T cells in non-severe SARS-CoV-2 infection. MiXCR, run by TCRdb on the 5' RACE reads, gives a single entry per CDR3 protein. Among 90,000 to 120,000 distinct CDR3 sequences, around 10% were seen once, and the ten largest hold roughly 8%. The sample taken for sequencing was whole blood. These receptors came from an adult who was a healthcare worker with PCR-confirmed SARS-CoV-2 infection or an uninfected control (not recorded which).

The genes are TRBV5-1 and TRBJ2-7; D gene unclear. Trimming pared 0 bases from V and 5 bases from J, leaving 6 bases between. The CDR3 extends over 12 amino acids. Germline V gene sequence: CDR1 SGHRS, CDR2 YFSETQ. The CDR3 DNA sequence: TGCGCCAGCAGCTTGGATGTCCACGAGCAGTACTTC. As protein: CASSLDVHEQYF.

Many counts were recorded for this clonotype. The chain combines TRBV9 with TRBJ2-6; D is unclear. CDR1 SGDLS and CDR2 YYNGEE come from the germline V gene. V was shortened by 3 bases and J by 0 bases, with 4 bases between the two germline ends. The CDR3 sequence is 14 residues long. The CDR3 sequence is CASSAFSGANVLTF. The DNA of the CDR3 is TGTGCCAGCAGCGCCTTCTCTGGGGCCAACGTCCTGACTTTC.

The J gene is TRBJ2-1, the V gene TRBV2; no definite D call. CDR3 size: 15 residues. CDR1 is SNHLY and CDR2 is FYNNEI in the germline V gene. Trimming took off 5 bases at V and 4 bases at J, with 15 bases between the two ends. CDR3 in DNA: TGTGCCAGCAGTCCATCGCCCGTTGGTTACAATGAGCAGTTCTTC. The encoded protein is CASSPSPVGYNEQFF.

This clonotype was found many times. The CDR3 DNA sequence: TGTGCCAGCAGGGACTTCACAGATACGCAGTATTTT. This translates into CASRDFTDTQYF. The chain is built from TRBV7-9 and TRBJ2-3; D is possibly TRBD2 (5 bases). The CDR3 contains 12 residues. Trimming cost V 6 bases and J 2 bases, with 6 bases left between them. Germline V CDR1 and CDR2: SEHNR, FQNEAQ (reference sequence).

The V call is TRBV19, the J call TRBJ2-1; possibly TRBD1 for D (5 bases). Trimming took off 3 bases at V and 4 bases at J, with 13 bases between the two ends. Germline assignment: CDR1 LNHDA and CDR2 SQIVND (reference sequence). The CDR3 has 15 amino acids. Here the CDR3 reads CASSMGQTLYNEQFF. Here the CDR3 DNA reads TGTGCCAGTAGTATGGGGCAGACGTTATACAATGAGCAGTTCTTC.

The chain has TRBV18 and TRBJ2-5; either TRBD1 or TRBD2 may supply D (5 bases each). V lost 4 bases, J lost 3 bases, and 15 bases lay in between. Germline values: CDR1 KGHSH, CDR2 LQKENI. This CDR3 spans 15 amino acids. In DNA, the CDR3 is TGTGCCAGCTCACAGTCGTGGGACGGAAAAGAGACCCAGTACTTC. Amino acid sequence: CASSQSWDGKETQYF.

In its sample, this clonotype was seen a few times. J is TRBJ2-3 and V is TRBV19; a weak D match, TRBD2 (6 bases). V lost 2 bases and J lost 6, with 27 bases in between. Germline V lookup: CDR1 LNHDA, CDR2 SQIVND (reference sequence). This CDR3 spans 19 amino acids. The DNA for the CDR3 is TGTGCCAGTAGTATATACAGCAGCGAAACTAGCTGGGGCTTGGATACGCAGTATTTT. This sequence encodes CASSIYSSETSWGLDTQYF.

This clonotype has at least ten counts. The chain carries TRBV6-6 and TRBJ2-3, with 13 bases lining up with TRBD2. Per the germline V gene, CDR1 is MNHNY and CDR2 is SVGAGI (reference sequence). The J segment lost 3 bases and the V segment lost 5 bases, leaving 14 bases of the junction unmatched. This CDR3 comprises 19 residues. CDR3 amino acids: CASSDPGPRTSGSTDTQYF. The CDR3, as DNA: TGTGCCAGCAGTGATCCTGGTCCCCGGACTAGCGGGAGTACAGATACGCAGTATTTT.

V and J are TRBV2 and TRBJ2-3; weak D call: TRBD2 (6 bases). Germline V gives CDR1 SNHLY, CDR2 FYNNEI. Trimming cost V 6 bases and J 3 bases, with 7 bases left between them. The CDR3 spans 12 residues. In DNA form, the CDR3 reads TGTGCCAGCAGGGCGGGGACAGATACGCAGTATTTT. This translates into CASRAGTDTQYF. The whole variable domain, filled in from reference TRBV2 and TRBJ2-3, reads EPEVTQTPSHQVTQMGQEVILRCVPISNHLYFYWYRQILGQKVEFLVSFYNNEISEKSEIFDDQFSVERPDGSNFTLKIRSTKLEDSAMYFCASRAGTDTQYFGPGTRLTVL.

The gene calls are TRBV6-6 and TRBJ1-2; D might be TRBD1 (5 bases). The CDR3 is 13 amino acids. In germline, CDR1 is MNHNY, CDR2 SVGAGI (reference sequence). Between the trimmed V and J ends, which lost 6 bases and 7 bases, there was a span of 15 bases. CDR3 in DNA: TGTGCCAGCAGCCCAGGGAGCGCGGGTGGCTACACCTTC. Translating gives CASSPGSAGGYTF.

This clonotype was counted ten times or more. The rearrangement links TRBV4-1 to TRBJ2-2, with TRBD1 matching over 7 bases. This CDR3 has 17 amino acids. Germline assignment: CDR1 MGHRA and CDR2 YSYEKL. After removal of 0 bases from V and 9 bases from J, the junction contained 13 bases not matched to a gene. CDR3 nucleotide sequence: TGCGCCAGCAGCCAAGAGCGGACAGGCTTAGAGAGACGGGAGCTGTTTTTT. Amino acids: CASSQERTGLERRELFF.

This clonotype was observed at least ten times. The rearrangement joins TRBV12-3 or TRBV12-4 to TRBJ2-2, with D perhaps TRBD1 (5 bases). CDR3 length: 13 residues. The ends were cut back, 6 bases at V and 6 bases at J, with 11 bases in the middle. CDR3 protein: CASSPDIAGELFF. CDR3 nucleotides: TGTGCCAGCAGCCCGGACATCGCCGGGGAGCTGTTTTTT.

This clonotype was detected a few times. The CDR3 DNA reads TGTGCCAGCAGCTTGGGGGGCCTAACTGAAGCTTTCTTT. It is translated as CASSLGGLTEAFF. The chain uses TRBV11-3 and TRBJ1-1; perhaps TRBD1 as D (6 bases). Germline loops: CDR1 SGHNT, CDR2 YENEEA. This CDR3 is built from 13 residues. The V end was cut by 3 bases, the J end by 5 bases, with 10 bases between.

The chain carries TRBV28 and TRBJ2-1; 10 bases fit TRBD2. Unmatched junction bases numbered 4, after V lost 6 bases and J lost 2 bases. This CDR3 is 15 amino acids long. The V gene's germline CDR1 is MDHEN and CDR2 SYDVKM. The DNA of the CDR3 is TGTGCCAGCAGCCTTAGCGGGAGGCCCTACAATGAGCAGTTCTTC. Translated: CASSLSGRPYNEQFF.

This clonotype was seen a few times. This sequence joins TRBV1 and TRBJ2-6. TRBV1 is designated a pseudogene. The CDR3 has 17 amino acids. The DNA of the CDR3 is TGCACCAGCAGCCAAACGGACGCCGGCTCTGGGGCCAACGTCCTGACTTTC. Its translation: CTSSQTDAGSGANVLTF.

This clonotype has a count of ten or more. The chain uses TRBV12-3 or TRBV12-4 and TRBJ1-5; 8 bases align to TRBD1. This CDR3 is built from 13 residues. J gave up 8 bases and V 7 bases, and 7 bases lay outside the gene matches. The CDR3 is CASTQGAGKPQHF. The CDR3 DNA is TGTGCCAGCACCCAGGGGGCCGGTAAGCCCCAGCATTTT.

This clonotype showed up just a few times. The chain is built from TRBV15 and TRBJ2-5; no clear D. The CDR3 is 14 amino acids. CDR1 LNHNV and CDR2 YYDKDF come from the germline V gene (reference sequence). Trimming shortened V by 1 base and J by 2 bases, and 8 bases separated the two germline ends. The CDR3 is CATSRVRQQETQYF. CDR3 nucleotide sequence: TGTGCCACCAGCAGAGTCAGGCAGCAAGAGACCCAGTACTTC.

The table lists this clonotype with many counts. The chain combines TRBV5-6 with TRBJ2-1; TRBD2 might be the D (6 bases). The CDR3 consists of 14 residues. The germline V and J ends were trimmed by 0 bases and 7 bases, with 11 bases remaining between them. Per germline, CDR1 SGHDT and CDR2 YYEEEE. The CDR3 sequence is CASSLASVRNEQFF. In DNA form, the CDR3 reads TGTGCCAGCAGCTTGGCTAGCGTTCGGAATGAGCAGTTCTTC.

The gene calls are TRBV9 and TRBJ2-5, with a tentative D call TRBD2 (5 bases). V was shortened by 0 bases and J by 4 bases, with 13 bases between the two germline ends. Germline CDR1 is SGDLS and CDR2 is YYNGEE. The CDR3 has 15 residues. Here the CDR3 reads CASSVGLGAGETQYF. The CDR3, as DNA: TGTGCCAGCAGCGTAGGTCTAGGTGCGGGAGAGACCCAGTACTTC.

This clonotype has ten or more counts. In nucleotides, the CDR3 is TGTGCCAGCAGCTTATCCCGGAGCGGGAGGGCCCCGCAGTATTTT. It translates to CASSLSRSGRAPQYF. The rearrangement uses TRBV7-9 and TRBJ2-3; 10 positions agree with TRBD2. CDR1 is SEHNR and CDR2 is FQNEAQ in the germline V gene (reference sequence). Losses at the gene ends were 2 bases for V and 10 bases for J; bases not matched to a gene: 9. The CDR3 spans 15 residues. Full variable domain (outside the CDR3, taken from reference TRBV7-9 and TRBJ2-3): DTGVSQNPRHKITKRGQNVTFRCDPISEHNRLYWYRQTLGQGPEFLTYFQNEAQLEKSRLLSDRFSAERPKGSFSTLEIQRTEQGDSAMYLCASSLSRSGRAPQYFGPGTRLTVL.

The chain combines TRBV18 with TRBJ1-1; D is unclear. The CDR3 runs 15 residues. The germline V gene encodes CDR1 KGHSH and CDR2 LQKENI. The V end lost 3 bases, the J end lost 1 base, and 12 bases lay between the germline ends. This CDR3 is CASSPHVRSNTEAFF. The CDR3 DNA reads TGTGCCAGCTCACCTCACGTACGCTCGAACACTGAAGCTTTCTTT. Full variable domain (missing parts from reference TRBV18 and TRBJ1-1): NAGVMQNPRHLVRRRGQEARLRCSPMKGHSHVYWYRQLPEEGLKFMVYLQKENIIDESGMPKERFSAEFPKEGPSILRIQQVVRGDSAAYFCASSPHVRSNTEAFFGQGTRLTVV.

The chain employs TRBV11-2 and TRBJ2-7, with TRBD1 matching over 8 bases. Germline lookup yields CDR1 SGHAT and CDR2 FQNNGV. This CDR3 spans 15 amino acids. Trimming removed 6 bases from V and 3 bases from J; junction bases left unmatched: 10. In DNA, the CDR3 is TGTGCCAGCAGACGACAGGGGAAACCCTACTACGAGCAGTACTTC. Its protein product is CASRRQGKPYYEQYF.

This clonotype was detected many times. V is TRBV12-3 or TRBV12-4 and J is TRBJ2-5; perhaps TRBD1 as D (5 bases). The length of the CDR3 is 13 residues. V was shortened by 3 bases and J by 3 bases, with 8 bases between the two germline ends. CDR3 nucleotide sequence: TGTGCCAGCAGTTTGGTAGGGGAAGAGACCCAGTACTTC. Amino acid sequence: CASSLVGEETQYF.

The V gene is TRBV27, the J gene TRBJ1-2; D remains ambiguous. This CDR3 spans 14 amino acids. CDR1 MNHEY and CDR2 SMNVEV come from the germline V gene (reference sequence). V shed 2 bases and J shed 5 bases, with 12 bases lying between them. CDR3 sequence: CASSLKGSSYGYTF. In DNA, the CDR3 is TGTGCCAGCAGTTTAAAGGGATCGTCGTATGGCTACACCTTC.

Of note for this clonotype: This may arise from a read error, as a much more abundant clone is one base away. The chain recombines TRBV12-3 or TRBV12-4 with TRBJ2-2; D not certain. The CDR3 is 14 amino acids. V was trimmed by 6 bases and J by 5 bases, leaving 13 bases between them. The CDR3 reads CASRPLRVTGELFF. DNA for the CDR3: TGTGCCAGCAGACCACTAAGGGTTACCGGGGAGCTGTTTTTT.

This clonotype was found a few times. The V call is TRBV11-2, the J call TRBJ2-7, with 9 bases fitting TRBD2. J gave up 9 bases and V 2 bases, and 8 bases lay outside the gene matches. This CDR3 region has 14 residues. In germline, CDR1 is SGHAT, CDR2 FQNNGV. For the CDR3, the DNA is TGTGCCAGCAGCTTATTTCGCCTAGCGGGAATGCAGTACTTC. Translation gives CASSLFRLAGMQYF.

This clonotype was observed a single time. A much larger clone differs by one base, so this may be a read error. The chain has TRBV27 and TRBJ2-3; TRBD2 is a possible D gene (5 bases). The CDR3 consists of 16 residues. Germline loops: CDR1 MNHEY, CDR2 SMNVEV (reference sequence). The ends were cut back, 5 bases at V and 3 bases at J, with 18 bases in the middle. CDR3 coding DNA: TGTGCCAGCAGTCCGGGATACCCTACGGTAACAGATACGCAGTATTTT. It yields the protein CASSPGYPTVTDTQYF.

The genes are TRBV7-9 and TRBJ2-7; D might be TRBD1 (5 bases). Germline V gene sequence: CDR1 SEHNR, CDR2 FQNEAQ (reference sequence). The CDR3 extends over 11 amino acids. The ends were cut back, 5 bases at V and 7 bases at J, with 9 bases in the middle. The CDR3: CASSPRQEQYF. DNA of the CDR3: TGTGCCAGCAGCCCAAGACAGGAGCAGTACTTC.

This clonotype occurred many times. This sequence joins TRBV7-9 and TRBJ1-1; the match to TRBD1 covers 7 bases. After removal of 4 bases from V and 0 bases from J, the junction contained 8 bases not matched to a gene. Germline V lookup: CDR1 SEHNR, CDR2 FQNEAQ (reference sequence). The CDR3 loop spans 16 amino acids. CDR3 region: CASSSPTGNLNTEAFF. The CDR3 DNA follows: TGTGCCAGCAGCTCCCCGACAGGGAATTTGAACACTGAAGCTTTCTTT.

This clonotype was recorded at least ten times. The chain couples TRBV19 to TRBJ2-3; D unclear. The CDR3 length is 15 residues. The germline gives CDR1 LNHDA, CDR2 SQIVND (reference sequence). Trimming took off 4 bases at V and 6 bases at J, with 17 bases between the two ends. CDR3 sequence: CASSRYTATGDTQYF. In DNA, the CDR3 is TGTGCCAGTAGTAGATATACGGCAACCGGCGATACGCAGTATTTT.